The 28 T cell receptor beta chains reported below all come from one sample, sequenced in a study of blood T cell repertoires in COVID-19. TCRdb's table, derived via immunoSEQ multiplex PCR, lists solely in-frame clones and lacks some. The sample lists fewer than 300,000 clones, approximately 87% seen once, with roughly 8.6% in the top ten. Specimen: peripheral blood. Receptors were obtained from a human donor in a cohort sampled during active COVID-19.

The table lists this clone with a count of one. The V gene is TRBV29-1, the J gene TRBJ1-4; D is perhaps TRBD1 (5 bases). This CDR3 is 12 amino acids long. Trimming removed 5 bases from V and 7 bases from J, with 11 bases in between. Germline CDR1 and CDR2: SQVTM and ANQGSEA. The CDR3 protein is CSVYVQGEKLFF. The CDR3 coding sequence is TGCAGCGTTTATGTCCAGGGTGAAAAACTGTTTTTT.

This chain links TRBV2 with TRBJ2-3; the D is unclear. This CDR3 is built from 10 residues. CDR1 is SNHLY and CDR2 is FYNNEI in the germline V gene. V dropped 4 bases and J dropped 7 bases, with 3 bases sitting between them. The CDR3 loop is CASSAYTQYF. CDR3 in DNA: TGTGCCAGCAGTGCGTATACGCAGTATTTT.

The chain is built from TRBV6-2 or TRBV6-3 and TRBJ2-7; D may be TRBD1 (7 bases). V was pared by 5 bases and J by 3 bases, with 23 bases between. This CDR3 contains 17 residues. Per the germline V gene, CDR1 is MNHEY and CDR2 is SVGEGT. CDR3 sequence reads: CASSKDRSGGRIYEQYF. The CDR3 coding sequence is TGTGCCAGCAGTAAGGACAGGTCCGGGGGTAGAATCTACGAGCAGTACTTC.

This chain uses TRBV12-3 or TRBV12-4 with TRBJ1-2; D ambiguous. The CDR3 has 12 amino acids. Between the trimmed V and J ends, which lost 2 bases and 6 bases, there was a span of 7 bases. The CDR3 bases are TGTGCCAGCAGTTTAACCGCAGATGGCTACACCTTC. Translated, it gives CASSLTADGYTF.

The genes are TRBV11-2 and TRBJ1-3, with D unresolved. Deletions cut 3 bases from V and 3 bases from J, with 6 bases between. The germline gives CDR1 SGHAT, CDR2 FQNNGV. CDR3 length equals 13 residues. The CDR3 DNA follows: TGTGCCAGCAGCTTCCTCAGTGGAAACACCATATATTTT. Its protein product is CASSFLSGNTIYF.

The chain has TRBV28 and TRBJ1-1; D is unresolved. Trimming left V 4 bases short and J 4 bases short, with 10 bases between. This CDR3 comprises 13 residues. Germline values: CDR1 MDHEN, CDR2 SYDVKM. CDR3 protein: CASSSYTVTEAFF. For the CDR3, the DNA is TGTGCCAGCAGTTCGTATACTGTCACTGAAGCTTTCTTT.

The V and J genes are TRBV4-1 and TRBJ2-7; 10 bases map to TRBD2. The CDR3 is 17 amino acids. Germline loops: CDR1 MGHRA, CDR2 YSYEKL. The J segment lost 5 bases and the V segment lost 0 bases, leaving 10 bases of the junction unmatched. Written as DNA, the CDR3 is TGCGCCAGCAGCCAAGAGACCCTAGCGGGAGTCAGGAACGAGCAGTACTTC. This sequence encodes CASSQETLAGVRNEQYF.

The chain links TRBV7-5 to TRBJ2-1; the table's D call, TRBD1, has no DNA check behind it. TRBV7-5 is a pseudogene. The CDR3 totals 16 residues. This CDR3 reads CARSLARGQAYNEQFF. The CDR3 nucleotides read TGTGCCAGAAGCTTAGCACGTGGGCAGGCGTACAATGAGCAGTTCTTC.

This clone was observed once. The rearrangement uses TRBV24-1 and TRBJ1-2; 7 nucleotides match TRBD1. The CDR3 loop spans 16 amino acids. Germline lookup yields CDR1 KGHDR and CDR2 SFDVKD. The V and J ends lost 2 bases and 7 bases, in that order; junction bases with no gene match: 12. Here the CDR3 reads CATSDSSGSPGGGYTF. The CDR3 DNA reads TGTGCCACCAGTGATTCATCAGGATCCCCAGGGGGTGGCTACACCTTC.

The chain is built from TRBV6-5 and TRBJ2-3; TRBD1 is a possible D gene (6 bases). Trimming cost V 2 bases and J 10 bases, with 13 bases left between them. CDR3 length: 13 residues. From germline, CDR1 is MNHEY and CDR2 SVGAGI. The CDR3 is CASSYGGQGSQYF. CDR3 sequence (DNA): TGTGCCAGCAGTTACGGGGGCCAAGGATCGCAGTATTTT.

Comment on this clone: Other DNA sequences in the sample encode the same CDR3. V is TRBV5-1 and J is TRBJ2-1; 9 bases map to TRBD2. Germline values: CDR1 SGHRS, CDR2 YFSETQ. V gave up 0 bases and J gave up 6 bases; unmatched junction bases: 4. The CDR3 spans 15 residues. The CDR3 DNA follows: TGCGCCAGCAGCTTGGGCGGGGGGGCTGCCAATGAGCAGTTCTTC. Amino acid sequence: CASSLGGGAANEQFF.

The rearrangement links TRBV19 to TRBJ2-3, with D hard to call. Trimming cost V 7 bases and J 2 bases, with 22 bases left between them. The CDR3 totals 17 residues. Germline lookup yields CDR1 LNHDA and CDR2 SQIVND (reference sequence). Here the CDR3 DNA reads TGTGCCAGTACCCCAAGGAGAGACGGCTTATACACAGATACGCAGTATTTT. It codes for CASTPRRDGLYTDTQYF.

V and J are TRBV6-4 and TRBJ1-6; D is uncertain. Germline V gives CDR1 MRHNA, CDR2 SNTAGT. The V gene lost 10 bases and the J gene lost 8 bases, with 18 bases spanning the gap. This CDR3 has 14 amino acids. DNA of the CDR3: TGTGCCACCCGACGGAGTGGTCTAGATTCACCCCTCCACTTT. This encodes CATRRSGLDSPLHF.

The V gene is TRBV19, the J gene TRBJ1-2; 10 bases map to TRBD1. The CDR3 is made up of 15 amino acids. Germline loops: CDR1 LNHDA, CDR2 SQIVND (reference sequence). J was trimmed by 0 bases and V by 4 bases; bases with no gene match: 2. The CDR3 loop is CASSTDRGPNYGYTF. The CDR3 DNA reads TGTGCCAGTAGTACAGACAGGGGGCCTAACTATGGCTACACCTTC.

V and J are TRBV6-6 and TRBJ1-2; 9 bases align to TRBD1. V trimming: 5 bases; J trimming: 8 bases; junction bases outside the gene matches: 9. This CDR3 region has 14 residues. Germline loops: CDR1 MNHNY, CDR2 SVGAGI (reference sequence). CDR3 bases: TGTGCCAGCAGTATAACCCGGGACAGGGCGGGCTACACCTTC. The encoded protein is CASSITRDRAGYTF.

The rearrangement uses TRBV6-6 and TRBJ1-2; D is undetermined. V gave up 4 bases and J gave up 3 bases, with 6 bases separating them. This CDR3 is built from 12 residues. CDR1 and CDR2 (germline): MNHNY, SVGAGI (reference sequence). The CDR3 here is CASSLEYYGYTF. DNA of the CDR3: TGTGCCAGCAGTTTGGAGTACTATGGCTACACCTTC.

This chain uses TRBV28 with TRBJ2-2; 11 nucleotides agree with TRBD2. This CDR3 has 16 residues. In germline, CDR1 is MDHEN, CDR2 SYDVKM. Losses at the gene ends were 6 bases for V and 5 bases for J; bases not matched to a gene: 8. CDR3 nucleotides: TGTGCCAGCAGCATACTAGCGGGGGCGGGGACCGGGGAGCTGTTTTTT. Translating it yields CASSILAGAGTGELFF.

The chain carries TRBV27 and TRBJ1-1; D may be TRBD1 (5 bases). Germline V gene lookup returns CDR1 MNHEY and CDR2 SMNVEV (reference sequence). V lost 6 bases and J lost 8, with 16 bases in between. CDR3 length: 13 residues. CDR3 DNA: TGTGCCAGCAGCCTTACCGCGGGGCTGGAAGCTTTCTTT. Translation: CASSLTAGLEAFF.

This chain uses TRBV19 with TRBJ2-1; D is ambiguous. The CDR3 contains 15 residues. In germline, CDR1 is LNHDA, CDR2 SQIVND (reference sequence). The germline V and J ends were trimmed by 4 bases and 5 bases, with 15 bases remaining between them. In DNA form, the CDR3 reads TGTGCCAGTAGTAAAGTAAAAGAATTAGACAATGAGCAGTTCTTC. It specifies CASSKVKELDNEQFF.

The chain links TRBV9 to TRBJ2-7; TRBD1 is a possible D gene (6 bases). CDR3 size: 15 residues. Trimming pared 0 bases from V and 3 bases from J, leaving 13 bases between. Germline V lookup: CDR1 SGDLS, CDR2 YYNGEE. The CDR3, as DNA: TGTGCCAGCAGCGTAGGGCCAGGGGAAGTCTACGAGCAGTACTTC. Its translation: CASSVGPGEVYEQYF.

J is TRBJ1-1 and V is TRBV7-8, with D unresolved. This CDR3 spans 12 amino acids. V lost 5 bases and J 8 bases, leaving 12 bases between the germline ends. In germline, CDR1 is SGHVS, CDR2 FQNEAQ. The CDR3 protein is CASSQVGLEAFF. The CDR3 DNA sequence: TGTGCCAGCAGCCAAGTCGGTCTCGAAGCTTTCTTT.

The chain uses TRBV6-2 or TRBV6-3 and TRBJ2-6; a weak D match, TRBD1 (5 bases). Germline CDR1 reads MNHEY; CDR2 reads SVGEGT. Trimming cost V 2 bases and J 1 base, with 6 bases left between them. There are 15 residues in the CDR3. CDR3 in DNA: TGTGCCAGCAGTTACCAGGGTTCTGGGGCCAACGTCCTGACTTTC. This codes for CASSYQGSGANVLTF.

The CDR3 DNA reads TGTGCCAGCAGTTTTTATGGGACAGGGCTTCTAAGCAATCAGCCCCAGCATTTT. It translates to CASSFYGTGLLSNQPQHF. The chain joins TRBV28 to TRBJ1-5, with TRBD1 identical over 9 bases. Trimming took 3 bases from V and 1 from J; bases not matched to a gene: 10. Germline V CDR1 and CDR2: MDHEN, SYDVKM. CDR3 size: 18 residues.

This clone was observed a single time. The chain combines TRBV5-5 with TRBJ2-7; 7 bases line up with TRBD1. The V and J ends lost 4 bases and 3 bases, in that order; junction bases with no gene match: 13. The CDR3 length is 16 residues. In germline, CDR1 is SGHKS, CDR2 YYEKEE (reference sequence). CDR3 loop: CASSLGAWGQSYEQYF. As DNA, the CDR3 is TGTGCCAGCAGCCTCGGGGCCTGGGGACAGAGCTACGAGCAGTACTTC. The entire variable domain, with the rest obtained from reference TRBV5-5 and TRBJ2-7, is as follows: DAGVTQSPTHLIKTRGQQVTLRCSPISGHKSVSWYQQVLGQGPQFIFQYYEKEERGRGNFPDRFSARQFPNYSSELNVNALLLGDSALYLCASSLGAWGQSYEQYFGPGTRLTVT.

The rearrangement links TRBV5-4 to TRBJ2-3, with 7 bases identical to TRBD1. The germline V gene encodes CDR1 SGHNT and CDR2 YYREEE (reference sequence). V dropped 4 bases and J dropped 2; count of bases not matched to a gene: 10. The CDR3 loop spans 16 amino acids. CDR3 sequence: CASSKSGGMDTDTQYF. CDR3 coding DNA: TGTGCCAGCAGCAAATCAGGGGGTATGGACACAGATACGCAGTATTTT. Looking up the rest from reference TRBV5-4 and TRBJ2-3 gives the full variable domain: ETGVTQSPTHLIKTRGQQVTLRCSSQSGHNTVSWYQQALGQGPQFIFQYYREEENGRGNFPPRFSGLQFPNYSSELNVNALELDDSALYLCASSKSGGMDTDTQYFGPGTRLTVL.

The chain recombines TRBV5-8 with TRBJ1-1; D is undetermined. V dropped 0 bases and J dropped 5 bases, with 2 bases sitting between them. The V gene's germline CDR1 is SGHTS and CDR2 YDEGEE. The CDR3 covers 11 residues. The CDR3 spells CASSLATEAFF. Here the CDR3 DNA reads TGTGCCAGCAGCTTGGCTACTGAAGCTTTCTTT.

The genes are TRBV6-2 or TRBV6-3 and TRBJ2-7; 13 nucleotides line up with TRBD2. Germline V CDR1 and CDR2: MNHEY, SVGEGT. The CDR3 has 17 residues. J gave up 5 bases and V 3 bases, and 10 bases lay outside the gene matches. The DNA of the CDR3 is TGTGCCAGCAGTTATTCAGTAGGACTAGCGGGAGTCAACGAGCAGTACTTC. Its translation: CASSYSVGLAGVNEQYF.

This clone occurred a few times. The J gene is TRBJ2-2, the V gene TRBV4-1, with a possible D match to TRBD2 (5 bases). Germline CDR1 reads MGHRA; CDR2 reads YSYEKL. The CDR3 is 16 residues long. Trimming pared 0 bases from V and 2 bases from J, leaving 10 bases between. The CDR3 nucleotides read TGCGCCAGCAGCCAAGAGCCTAGCCGAAACACCGGGGAGCTGTTTTTT. It encodes CASSQEPSRNTGELFF.